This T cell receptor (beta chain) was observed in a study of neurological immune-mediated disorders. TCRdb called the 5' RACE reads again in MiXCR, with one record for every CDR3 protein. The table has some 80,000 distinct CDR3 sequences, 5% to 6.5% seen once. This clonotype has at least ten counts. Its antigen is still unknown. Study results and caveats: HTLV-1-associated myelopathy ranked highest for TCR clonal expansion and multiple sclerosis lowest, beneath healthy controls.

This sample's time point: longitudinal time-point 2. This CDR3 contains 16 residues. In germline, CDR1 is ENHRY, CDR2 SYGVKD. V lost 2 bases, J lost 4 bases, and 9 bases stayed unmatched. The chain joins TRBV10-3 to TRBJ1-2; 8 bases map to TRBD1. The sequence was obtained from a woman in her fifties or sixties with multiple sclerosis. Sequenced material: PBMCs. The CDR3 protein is CAISEPGRGLSYGYTF. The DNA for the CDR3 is TGTGCCATCAGTGAGCCTGGCAGGGGGCTGTCCTATGGCTACACCTTC.